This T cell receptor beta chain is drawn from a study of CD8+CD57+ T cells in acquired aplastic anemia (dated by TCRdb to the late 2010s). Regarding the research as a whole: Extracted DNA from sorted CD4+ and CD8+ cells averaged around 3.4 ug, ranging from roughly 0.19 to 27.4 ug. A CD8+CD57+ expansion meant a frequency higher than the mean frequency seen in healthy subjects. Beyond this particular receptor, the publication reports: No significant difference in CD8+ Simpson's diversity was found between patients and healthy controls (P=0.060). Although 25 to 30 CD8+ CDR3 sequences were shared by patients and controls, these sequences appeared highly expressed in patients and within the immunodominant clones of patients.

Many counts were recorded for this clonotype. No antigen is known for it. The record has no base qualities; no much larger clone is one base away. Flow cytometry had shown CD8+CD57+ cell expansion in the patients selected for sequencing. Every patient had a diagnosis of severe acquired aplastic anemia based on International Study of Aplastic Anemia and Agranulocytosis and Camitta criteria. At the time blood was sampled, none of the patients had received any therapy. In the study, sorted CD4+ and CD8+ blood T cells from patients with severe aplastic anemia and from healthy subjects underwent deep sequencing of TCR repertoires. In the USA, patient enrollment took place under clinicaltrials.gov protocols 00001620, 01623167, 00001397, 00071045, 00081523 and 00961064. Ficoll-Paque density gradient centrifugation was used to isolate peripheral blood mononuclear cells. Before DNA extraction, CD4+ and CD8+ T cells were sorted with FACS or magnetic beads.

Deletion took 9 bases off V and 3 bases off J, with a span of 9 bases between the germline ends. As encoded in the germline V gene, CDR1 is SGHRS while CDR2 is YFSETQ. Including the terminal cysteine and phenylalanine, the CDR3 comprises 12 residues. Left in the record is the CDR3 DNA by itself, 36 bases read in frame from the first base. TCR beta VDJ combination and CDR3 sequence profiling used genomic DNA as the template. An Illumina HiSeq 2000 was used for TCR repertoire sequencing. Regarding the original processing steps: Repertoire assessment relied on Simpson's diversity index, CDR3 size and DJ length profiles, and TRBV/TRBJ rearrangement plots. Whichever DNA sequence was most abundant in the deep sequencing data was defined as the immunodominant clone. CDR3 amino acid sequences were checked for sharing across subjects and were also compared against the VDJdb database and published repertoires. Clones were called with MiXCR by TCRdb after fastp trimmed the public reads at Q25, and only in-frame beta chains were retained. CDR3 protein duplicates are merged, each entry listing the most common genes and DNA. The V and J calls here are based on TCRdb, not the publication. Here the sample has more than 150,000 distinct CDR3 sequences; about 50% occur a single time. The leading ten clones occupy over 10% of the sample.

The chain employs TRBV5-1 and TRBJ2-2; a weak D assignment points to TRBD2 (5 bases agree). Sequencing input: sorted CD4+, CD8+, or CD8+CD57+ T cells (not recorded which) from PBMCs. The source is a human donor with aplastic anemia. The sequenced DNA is TGCGCCACTTCACTAGACACCGGGGAGCTGTTTTTT. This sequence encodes CATSLDTGELFF.